This T cell receptor (beta chain) originates from a study of T cell repertoires in ileal Crohn's disease. Study information: Surgery for a complication: stricturing in roughly 60%, penetrating in about 40%. Biopsies at the proximal margin of the resected specimen form MI samples.

The CDR3 spans 14 residues. V was clipped by 3 bases and J by 4 bases, with 12 bases between them. Germline V CDR1 and CDR2: MNHNS, SASEGT. The table came from immunoSEQ multiplex PCR; TCRdb's copy has only in-frame clones and leaves some out. The sample consists of about 7,200 clones, about 67% of them appearing once. Study observations and caveats: Sorted CD8 T cells held more high-frequency clones than CD4.

To note about this clone: The antigen is unknown. Other DNA sequences from this sample encode an identical CDR3 as well.

Time point: proximal margin of the surgical specimen (macroscopically non-inflamed). Sequenced material: ileal tissue. This sequence joins TRBV6-1 and TRBJ1-1, with a possible D match to TRBD1 (5 bases). This receptor was obtained from an adult with Crohn's disease. The CDR3 sequence: CASSDPQRGTEAFF. The CDR3 bases are TGTGCCAGCAGTGACCCCCAGAGGGGCACTGAAGCTTTCTTT.